This entry is about one TCR beta chain. Its antigen is still unknown. Clones were read by immunoSEQ multiplex PCR, and TCRdb kept only the in-frame ones, dropping some. The sample consists of 55,000 to 65,000 clones, more than 80% of them appearing once. The data originate from a study of vaccination effects on CD4 cells after COVID-19. Trimming cost V 6 bases and J 4 bases, with 15 bases left between them. The CDR3 spans 14 residues. CDR1 is SNHLY, CDR2 FYNNEI, per germline. Whole-study findings and limits: Relatively few convalescent patients took part in the study, which had no early post-infection timepoints. Pronounced clonal contraction occurred in clones induced by infection and by vaccine late after vaccination.

Expansion with viral peptide pools was applied to antigen-specific CD4+ T cells by the ViraFEST assay prior to sequencing. With 9 to 11 days of culture completed, CD4+ T cells were isolated. Cultivation was performed at 1.5 million to 2.5 million PBMC per well with about 9.6 IU/ml IL-2 and 7.5 to 10 ug/ml peptides added. Half the medium was swapped for IL-2 medium on days 3 and 7. The sample in question was CD4+ T cells from PBMCs cultured with HCoV-229E spike peptides, obtained before COVID-19 vaccination. The V gene is TRBV2, the J gene TRBJ1-2; tentatively, D is TRBD1 (5 bases). This TCR was sampled from a human donor who received a COVID-19 vaccine. This chain's CDR3 is CASRPNEGRYGYTF. The CDR3 DNA reads as TGTGCCAGCAGACCCAATGAGGGACGCTATGGCTACACCTTC.